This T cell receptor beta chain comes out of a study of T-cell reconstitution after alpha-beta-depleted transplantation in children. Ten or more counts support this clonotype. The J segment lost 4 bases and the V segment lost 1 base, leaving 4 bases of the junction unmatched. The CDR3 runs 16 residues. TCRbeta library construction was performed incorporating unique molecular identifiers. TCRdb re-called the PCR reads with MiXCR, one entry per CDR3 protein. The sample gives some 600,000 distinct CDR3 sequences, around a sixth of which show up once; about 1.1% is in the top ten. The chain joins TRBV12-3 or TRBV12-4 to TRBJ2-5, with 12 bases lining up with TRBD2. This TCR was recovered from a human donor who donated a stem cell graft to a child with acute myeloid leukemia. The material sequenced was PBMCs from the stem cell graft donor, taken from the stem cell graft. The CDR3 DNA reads TGTGCCAGCAGTTTAGAACTAGCGGGGGGCGGAGAGACCCAGTACTTC. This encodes CASSLELAGGGETQYF.